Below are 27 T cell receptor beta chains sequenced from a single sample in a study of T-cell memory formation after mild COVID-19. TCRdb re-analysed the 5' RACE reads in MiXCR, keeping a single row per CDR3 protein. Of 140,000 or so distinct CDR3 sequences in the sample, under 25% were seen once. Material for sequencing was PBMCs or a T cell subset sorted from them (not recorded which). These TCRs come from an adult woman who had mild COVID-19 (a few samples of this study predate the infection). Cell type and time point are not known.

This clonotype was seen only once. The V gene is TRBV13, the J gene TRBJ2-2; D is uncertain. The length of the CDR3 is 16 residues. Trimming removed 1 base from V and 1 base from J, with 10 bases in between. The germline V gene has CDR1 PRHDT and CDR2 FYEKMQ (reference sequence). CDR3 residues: CASSLAARKNTGELFF. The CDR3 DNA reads TGTGCCAGCAGCTTAGCAGCAAGAAAGAACACCGGGGAGCTGTTTTTT.

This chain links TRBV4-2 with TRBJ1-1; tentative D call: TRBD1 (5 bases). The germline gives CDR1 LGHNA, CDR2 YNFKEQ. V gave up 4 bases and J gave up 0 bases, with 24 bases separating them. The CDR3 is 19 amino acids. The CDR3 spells CASSRRGPRGTKVNTEAFF. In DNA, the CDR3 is TGTGCCAGCAGCCGCCGAGGTCCACGGGGGACTAAGGTGAACACTGAAGCTTTCTTT.

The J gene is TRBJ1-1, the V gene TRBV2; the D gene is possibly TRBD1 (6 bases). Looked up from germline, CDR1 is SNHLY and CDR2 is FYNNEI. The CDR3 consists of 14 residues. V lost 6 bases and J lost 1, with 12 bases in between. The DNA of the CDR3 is TGTGCCAGCAGGATCCTGACAGGGAACACTGAAGCTTTCTTT. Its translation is CASRILTGNTEAFF.

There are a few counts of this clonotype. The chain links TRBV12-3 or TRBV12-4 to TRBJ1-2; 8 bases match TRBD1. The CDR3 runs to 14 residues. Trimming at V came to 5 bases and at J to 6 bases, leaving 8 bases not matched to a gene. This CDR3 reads CASSLRGLGDGYTF. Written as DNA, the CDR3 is TGTGCCAGCAGTCTCAGGGGGCTAGGAGATGGCTACACCTTC.

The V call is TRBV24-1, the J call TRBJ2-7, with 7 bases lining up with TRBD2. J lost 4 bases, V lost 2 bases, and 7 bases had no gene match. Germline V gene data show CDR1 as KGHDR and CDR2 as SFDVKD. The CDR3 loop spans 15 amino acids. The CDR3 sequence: CATSDSLAGPYEQYF. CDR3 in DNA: TGTGCCACCAGTGATTCCTTAGCGGGTCCATACGAGCAGTACTTC.

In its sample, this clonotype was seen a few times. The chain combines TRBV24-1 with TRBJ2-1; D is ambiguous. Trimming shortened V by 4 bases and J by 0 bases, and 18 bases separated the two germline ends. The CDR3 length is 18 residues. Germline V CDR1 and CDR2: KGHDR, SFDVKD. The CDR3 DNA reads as TGTGCCACCAGTGACCGGAGTGGGCGGACGAGCTCCTACAATGAGCAGTTCTTC. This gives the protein CATSDRSGRTSSYNEQFF.

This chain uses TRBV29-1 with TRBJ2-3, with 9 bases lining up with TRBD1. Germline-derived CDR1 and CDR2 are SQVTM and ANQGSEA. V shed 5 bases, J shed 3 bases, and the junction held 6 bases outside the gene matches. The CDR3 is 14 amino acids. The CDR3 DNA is TGCAGCGTTACCCGCGGACAGGGGACAGATACGCAGTATTTT. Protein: CSVTRGQGTDTQYF.

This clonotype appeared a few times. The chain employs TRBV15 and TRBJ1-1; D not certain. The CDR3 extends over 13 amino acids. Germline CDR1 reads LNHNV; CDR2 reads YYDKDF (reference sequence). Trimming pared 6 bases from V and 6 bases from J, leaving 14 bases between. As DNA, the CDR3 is TGTGCCACCAGACGGAGAGGAGGCGCTGAAGCTTTCTTT. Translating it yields CATRRRGGAEAFF.

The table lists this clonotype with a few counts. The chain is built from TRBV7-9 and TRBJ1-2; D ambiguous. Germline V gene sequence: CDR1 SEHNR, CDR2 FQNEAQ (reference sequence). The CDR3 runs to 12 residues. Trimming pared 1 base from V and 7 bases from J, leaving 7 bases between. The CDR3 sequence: CASSLDPGGYTF. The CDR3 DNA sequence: TGTGCCAGCAGCTTAGACCCGGGTGGCTACACCTTC.

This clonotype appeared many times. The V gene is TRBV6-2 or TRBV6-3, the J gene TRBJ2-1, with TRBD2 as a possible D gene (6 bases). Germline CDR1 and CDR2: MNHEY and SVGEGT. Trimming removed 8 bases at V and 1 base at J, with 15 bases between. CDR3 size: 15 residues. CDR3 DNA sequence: TGTGCCAGCTCGGGGTACCTAGCGTCCTACAATGAGCAGTTCTTC. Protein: CASSGYLASYNEQFF.

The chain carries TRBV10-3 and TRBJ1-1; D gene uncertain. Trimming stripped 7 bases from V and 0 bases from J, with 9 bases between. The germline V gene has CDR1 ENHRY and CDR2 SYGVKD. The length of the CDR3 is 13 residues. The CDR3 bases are TGTGCCATCAATAGTCGAATGAACACTGAAGCTTTCTTT. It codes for CAINSRMNTEAFF.

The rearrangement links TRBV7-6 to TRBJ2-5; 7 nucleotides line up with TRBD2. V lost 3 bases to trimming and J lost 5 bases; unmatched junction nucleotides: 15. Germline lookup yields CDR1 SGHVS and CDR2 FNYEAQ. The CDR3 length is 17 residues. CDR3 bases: TGTGCCAGCAGCTTTAGACCGACGGTGGGGACTAAGGAGACCCAGTACTTC. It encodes CASSFRPTVGTKETQYF.

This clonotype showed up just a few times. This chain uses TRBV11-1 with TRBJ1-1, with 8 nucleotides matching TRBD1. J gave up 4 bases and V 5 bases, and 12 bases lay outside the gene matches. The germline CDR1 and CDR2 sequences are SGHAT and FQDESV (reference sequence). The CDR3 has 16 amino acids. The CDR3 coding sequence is TGTGCCAGCAGCCCCGGGACAGGAACACAGGGCACTGAAGCTTTCTTT. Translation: CASSPGTGTQGTEAFF.

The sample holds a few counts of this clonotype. This CDR3 reads CASSLDEGVAGQYF. For the CDR3, the DNA is TGTGCCAGCAGCTTAGACGAGGGGGTGGCGGGGCAGTACTTC. The chain joins TRBV7-2 to TRBJ2-7; a possible D gene is TRBD1 (6 bases). CDR1 is SGHTA and CDR2 is FQGNSA in the germline V gene. This CDR3 comprises 14 residues. Deletions cut 1 base from V and 9 bases from J, with 16 bases between. Complete variable domain (other parts from reference TRBV7-2 and TRBJ2-7): GAGVSQSPSNKVTEKGKDVELRCDPISGHTALYWYRQSLGQGLEFLIYFQGNSAPDKSGLPSDRFSAERTGGSVSTLTIQRTQQEDSAVYLCASSLDEGVAGQYFGPGTRLTVT.

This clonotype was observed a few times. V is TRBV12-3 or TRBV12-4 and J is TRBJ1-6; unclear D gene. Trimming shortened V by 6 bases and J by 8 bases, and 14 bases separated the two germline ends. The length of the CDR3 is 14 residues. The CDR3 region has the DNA TGTGCCAGCAGCCGGACGGTGAGAGATTCACCCCTCCACTTT. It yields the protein CASSRTVRDSPLHF.

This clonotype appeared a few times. For the CDR3, the DNA is TGTGCCAGCAGCTTAAGGTCCCCCCGCGGACTAGCGGGAGGTGGCGGGGAGCTGTTTTTT. It encodes CASSLRSPRGLAGGGGELFF. This chain links TRBV7-6 with TRBJ2-2; 14 nucleotides match TRBD2. Trimming cost V 2 bases and J 7 bases; bases outside gene matches: 15. Germline lookup yields CDR1 SGHVS and CDR2 FNYEAQ. This CDR3 comprises 20 residues.

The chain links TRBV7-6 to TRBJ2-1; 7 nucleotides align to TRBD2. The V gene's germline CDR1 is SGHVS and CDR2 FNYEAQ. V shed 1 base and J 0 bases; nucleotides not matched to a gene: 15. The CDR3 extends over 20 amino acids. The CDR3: CASSLGLSLRGRGSYNEQFF. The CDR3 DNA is TGTGCCAGCAGCTTAGGTTTAAGCTTGCGGGGGAGAGGCTCCTACAATGAGCAGTTCTTC.

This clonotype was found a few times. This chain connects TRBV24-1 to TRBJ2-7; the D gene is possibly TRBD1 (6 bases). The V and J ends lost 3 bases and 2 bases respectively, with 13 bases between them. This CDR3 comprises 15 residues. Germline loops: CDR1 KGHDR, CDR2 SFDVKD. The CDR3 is CATSDARTETYEQYF. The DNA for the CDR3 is TGTGCCACCAGTGATGCCCGGACAGAGACCTACGAGCAGTACTTC.

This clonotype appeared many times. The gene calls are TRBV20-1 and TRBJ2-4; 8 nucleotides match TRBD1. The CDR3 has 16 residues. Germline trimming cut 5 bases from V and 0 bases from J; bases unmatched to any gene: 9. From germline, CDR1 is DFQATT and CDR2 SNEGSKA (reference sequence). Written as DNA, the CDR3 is TGCAGTGCTCCGCCCCGACAGGGGATAGCCAAAAACATTCAGTACTTC. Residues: CSAPPRQGIAKNIQYF.

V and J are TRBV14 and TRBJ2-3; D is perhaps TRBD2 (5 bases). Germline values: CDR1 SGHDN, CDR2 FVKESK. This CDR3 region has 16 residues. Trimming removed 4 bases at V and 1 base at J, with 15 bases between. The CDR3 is CASSPPTRVGTDTQYF. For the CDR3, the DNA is TGTGCCAGCAGCCCGCCAACTAGAGTCGGCACAGATACGCAGTATTTT.

The CDR3 DNA sequence: TGTGCCAGCAGTCGGACACAAGGACTCTCCTACGAGCAGTACTTC. It encodes CASSRTQGLSYEQYF. V is TRBV12-3 or TRBV12-4 and J is TRBJ2-7; perhaps D is TRBD1 or TRBD2 (5 bases each). This CDR3 spans 15 amino acids. The germline V and J ends were trimmed by 5 bases and 0 bases, with 14 bases remaining between them.

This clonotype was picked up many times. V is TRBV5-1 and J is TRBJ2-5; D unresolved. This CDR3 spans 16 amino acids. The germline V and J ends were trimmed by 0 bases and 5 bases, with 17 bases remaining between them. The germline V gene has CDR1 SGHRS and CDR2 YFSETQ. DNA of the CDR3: TGCGCCAGCAGCTTGGGAATGGGGTATGCAGTGGAGACCCAGTACTTC. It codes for CASSLGMGYAVETQYF.

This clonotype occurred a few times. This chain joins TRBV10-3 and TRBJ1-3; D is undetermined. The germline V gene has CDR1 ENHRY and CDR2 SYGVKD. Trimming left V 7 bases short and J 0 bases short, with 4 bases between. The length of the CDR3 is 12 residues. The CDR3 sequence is CAIKSSGNTIYF. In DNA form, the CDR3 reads TGTGCCATCAAGAGCTCTGGAAACACCATATATTTT.

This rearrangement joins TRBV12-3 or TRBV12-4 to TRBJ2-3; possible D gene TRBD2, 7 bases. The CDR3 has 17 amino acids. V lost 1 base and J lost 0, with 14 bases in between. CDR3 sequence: CASSLGLRGASTDTQYF. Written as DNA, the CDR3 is TGTGCCAGCAGTTTAGGTCTTCGGGGGGCAAGCACAGATACGCAGTATTTT.

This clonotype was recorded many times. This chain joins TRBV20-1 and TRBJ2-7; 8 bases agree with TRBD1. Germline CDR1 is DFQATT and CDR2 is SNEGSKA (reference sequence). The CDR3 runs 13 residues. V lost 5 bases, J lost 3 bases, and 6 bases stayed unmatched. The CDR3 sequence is CSAQRTGNYEQYF. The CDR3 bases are TGCAGTGCTCAGCGGACAGGGAACTACGAGCAGTACTTC.

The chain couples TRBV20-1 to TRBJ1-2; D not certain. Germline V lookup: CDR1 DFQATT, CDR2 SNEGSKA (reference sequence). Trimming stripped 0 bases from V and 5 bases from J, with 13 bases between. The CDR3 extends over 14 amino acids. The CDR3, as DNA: TGCAGTGCTAGAGATGCAGACCCCCCTTATGGCTACACCTTC. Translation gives CSARDADPPYGYTF.

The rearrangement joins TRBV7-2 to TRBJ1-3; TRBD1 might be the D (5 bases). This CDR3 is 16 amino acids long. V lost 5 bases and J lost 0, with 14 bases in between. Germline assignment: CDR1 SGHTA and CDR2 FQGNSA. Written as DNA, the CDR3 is TGTGCCAGCAGCCCCCGAGGGACCAACTCTGGAAACACCATATATTTT. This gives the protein CASSPRGTNSGNTIYF. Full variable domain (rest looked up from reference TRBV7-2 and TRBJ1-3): GAGVSQSPSNKVTEKGKDVELRCDPISGHTALYWYRQSLGQGLEFLIYFQGNSAPDKSGLPSDRFSAERTGGSVSTLTIQRTQQEDSAVYLCASSPRGTNSGNTIYFGEGSWLTVV.